This T cell receptor (beta chain) was identified during a study of STAT3 mutations in large granular lymphocyte leukemia. Study conclusions and caveats: In T-cell large granular lymphocyte leukemia, about half of patients showed multiple immunodominant subclonotypes. Clonal expansion was inferred from other time points because no sample existed at each clone's first appearance.

This clone was seen just once. Its antigen is unidentified. The CDR3 is 16 amino acids. In germline, CDR1 is SGHRS, CDR2 YFSETQ. Trimming pared 0 bases from V and 0 bases from J, leaving 13 bases between. Produced via immunoSEQ multiplex PCR; TCRdb's table is partial and in-frame only. The repertoire has 30,000 to 45,000 clones, 70% to 90% of them found once; the top ten carry 0.43%. The specimen was PBMCs. The TCR was taken from a human donor with T large granular lymphocyte leukemia. Some clones in this sample may be carry-over from other donors' samples. The J gene is TRBJ2-7, the V gene TRBV5-1, with D possibly TRBD2 on 5 matching bases. Here the CDR3 DNA reads TGCGCCAGCAGCTTGGCGAGGGCGTCAGGCTCCTACGAGCAGTACTTC. It translates to CASSLARASGSYEQYF.